This T cell receptor beta chain was captured by sequencing in a study of beta chain features in type 1 diabetes. There are a few counts of this clone. Per the germline V gene, CDR1 is SGHRS and CDR2 is YFSETQ. Losses at the gene ends were 0 bases for V and 8 bases for J; bases not matched to a gene: 4. The CDR3 runs to 14 residues. Expressed TCRB transcripts were sequenced because the isolated RNA had all been reverse transcribed beforehand. The protocol was immunoSEQ multiplex PCR, while the TCRdb copy is restricted to in-frame clones and leaves out a portion. This table holds hundreds of thousands of clones, around an eighth found once.

The sequenced material came from naive CD4+ T cells from blood. The TCR comes from a middle-aged woman in good health. The V gene is TRBV5-1, the J gene TRBJ2-1; TRBD1 matches 8 bases. The CDR3 DNA sequence: TGCGCCAGCAGCTTGGCCCAGACAGGGGATGAGCAGTTCTTC. Its translation: CASSLAQTGDEQFF.